The clone carrying this TCR beta chain showed up many times. This sample was included in a study of T-cell reconstitution after alpha-beta-depleted transplantation in children. The CDR3 runs 16 residues. Construction of the TCRbeta library involved unique molecular identifiers. TCRdb reprocessed the PCR reads with MiXCR, giving one entry per CDR3 protein. The sample contains about 610,000 distinct CDR3 sequences, about 11% of which appear only once. The sample consisted of PBMCs from the stem cell graft donor, taken from the stem cell graft. The rearrangement links TRBV21-1 to TRBJ2-3; the D call of TRBD2 is as the table states it, not checked on the DNA. TRBV21-1 is marked as a pseudogene. The sequence came from a human donor who donated a stem cell graft to a child with acute myeloid leukemia. The CDR3 nucleotides are TGTGCCAGCAGCAAAGAAAAGGACTACCTCACAGATACGCAGTATTTT. Translation gives CASSKEKDYLTDTQYF.